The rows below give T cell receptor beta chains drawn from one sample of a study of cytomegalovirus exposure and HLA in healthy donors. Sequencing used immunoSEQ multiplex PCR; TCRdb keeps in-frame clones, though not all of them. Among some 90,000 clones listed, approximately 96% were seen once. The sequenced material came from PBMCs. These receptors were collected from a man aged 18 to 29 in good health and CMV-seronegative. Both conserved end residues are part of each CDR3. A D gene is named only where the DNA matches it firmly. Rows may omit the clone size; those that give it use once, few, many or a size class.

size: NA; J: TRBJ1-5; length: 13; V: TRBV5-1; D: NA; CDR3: CASSSGLNQPQHF; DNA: TGCGCCAGCAGCTCTGGCCTCAATCAGCCCCAGCATTTT
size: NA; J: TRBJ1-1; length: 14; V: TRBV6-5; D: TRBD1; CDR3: CASSSRTGSTEAFF; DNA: TGTGCCAGCAGTTCCCGGACAGGGAGCACTGAAGCTTTCTTT
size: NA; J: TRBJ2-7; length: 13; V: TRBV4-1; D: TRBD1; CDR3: CASSQDRGYEQYF; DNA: TGCGCCAGCAGCCAGGACAGGGGGTACGAGCAGTACTTC
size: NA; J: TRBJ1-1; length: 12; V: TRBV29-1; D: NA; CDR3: CSARTLNTEAFF; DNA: TGCAGCGCCAGGACTCTTAACACTGAAGCTTTCTTT
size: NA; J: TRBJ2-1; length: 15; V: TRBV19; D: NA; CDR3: CASSLWGDSYNEQFF; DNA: TGTGCCAGTAGTCTTTGGGGGGACTCCTACAATGAGCAGTTCTTC
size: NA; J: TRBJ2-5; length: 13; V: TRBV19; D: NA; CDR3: CASSTGGRETQYF; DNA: TGTGCCAGTAGTACAGGGGGGAGGGAGACCCAGTACTTC
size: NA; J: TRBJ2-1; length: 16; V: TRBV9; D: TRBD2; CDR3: CASSVAVGGRSNEQFF; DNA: TGTGCCAGCAGCGTAGCTGTCGGCGGGAGAAGCAATGAGCAGTTCTTC
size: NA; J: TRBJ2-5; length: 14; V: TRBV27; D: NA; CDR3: CASSSDRRQETQYF; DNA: TGTGCCAGCAGTTCAGACAGGCGCCAAGAGACCCAGTACTTC
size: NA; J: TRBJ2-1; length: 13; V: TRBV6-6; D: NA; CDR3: CASRLSGYNEQFF; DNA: TGTGCCAGCAGGTTGAGCGGCTACAATGAGCAGTTCTTC
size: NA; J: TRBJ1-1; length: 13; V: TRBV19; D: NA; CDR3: CASGGQPNTEAFF; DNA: TGTGCCAGTGGTGGGCAGCCGAACACTGAAGCTTTCTTT
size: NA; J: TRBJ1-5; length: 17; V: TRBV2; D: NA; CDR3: CASSPDRLGMSNQPQHF; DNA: TGTGCCAGCAGTCCCGACAGGCTTGGGATGAGCAATCAGCCCCAGCATTTT
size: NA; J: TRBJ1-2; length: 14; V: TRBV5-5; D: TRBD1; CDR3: CASSIGQGNYGYTF; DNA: TGTGCCAGCAGCATAGGACAGGGCAACTATGGCTACACCTTC
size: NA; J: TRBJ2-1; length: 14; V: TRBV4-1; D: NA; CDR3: CASSQPRTAGEQFF; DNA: TGCGCCAGCAGCCAACCCCGGACAGCTGGTGAGCAGTTCTTC
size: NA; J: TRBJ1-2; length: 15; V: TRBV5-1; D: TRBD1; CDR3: CASSLTSTGPYGYTF; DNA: TGCGCCAGCAGCTTGACGTCGACAGGGCCCTATGGCTACACCTTC
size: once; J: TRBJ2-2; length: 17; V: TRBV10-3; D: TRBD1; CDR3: CAISETLQGLTTGELFF; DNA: TGTGCCATCAGTGAGACTCTACAGGGGCTTACTACCGGGGAGCTGTTTTTT
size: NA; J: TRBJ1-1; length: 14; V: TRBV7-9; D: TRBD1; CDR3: CASSFQGAGTEAFF; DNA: TGTGCCAGCAGCTTCCAGGGGGCAGGGACTGAAGCTTTCTTT
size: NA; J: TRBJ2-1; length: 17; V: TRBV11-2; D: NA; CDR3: CASSPPLDLLYYNEQFF; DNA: TGTGCCAGCAGCCCTCCACTAGATCTCCTTTACTACAATGAGCAGTTCTTC
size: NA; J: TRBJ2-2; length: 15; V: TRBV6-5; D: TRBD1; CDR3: CASRAGQGGTGELFF; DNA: TGTGCCAGCAGAGCCGGACAGGGCGGCACCGGGGAGCTGTTTTTT
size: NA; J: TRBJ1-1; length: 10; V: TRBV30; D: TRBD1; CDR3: CAWGDREAFF; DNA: TGTGCCTGGGGGGACAGGGAAGCTTTCTTT
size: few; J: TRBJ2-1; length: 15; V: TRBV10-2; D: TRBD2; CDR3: CASALAGISYNEQFF; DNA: TGCGCCAGCGCACTAGCGGGAATCTCCTACAATGAGCAGTTCTTC
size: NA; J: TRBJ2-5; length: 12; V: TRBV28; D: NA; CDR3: CASSLWRETQYF; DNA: TGTGCCAGCAGTTTATGGCGGGAGACCCAGTACTTC
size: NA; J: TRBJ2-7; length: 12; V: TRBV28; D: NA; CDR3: CASSYRASEQYF; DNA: TGTGCCAGCAGTTACAGGGCTAGCGAGCAGTACTTC
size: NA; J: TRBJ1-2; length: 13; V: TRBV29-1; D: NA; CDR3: CSAEYGVNYGYTF; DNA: TGCAGCGCGGAATACGGGGTAAACTATGGCTACACCTTC
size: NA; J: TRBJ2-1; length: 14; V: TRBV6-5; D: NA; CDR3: CASSNRDLYNEQFF; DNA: TGTGCCAGCAGTAACCGGGACTTGTACAATGAGCAGTTCTTC
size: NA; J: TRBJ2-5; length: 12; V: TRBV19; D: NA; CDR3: CASSIDRETQYF; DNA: TGTGCCAGTAGTATAGATCGAGAGACCCAGTACTTC
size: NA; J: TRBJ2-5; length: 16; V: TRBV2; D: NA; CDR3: CASSEFERGRGETQYF; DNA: TGTGCCAGCAGTGAATTTGAACGAGGGAGGGGGGAGACCCAGTACTTC
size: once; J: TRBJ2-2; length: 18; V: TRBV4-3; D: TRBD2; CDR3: CASSQAGTSGRIRGELFF; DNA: TGCGCCAGCAGCCAAGCCGGGACTAGCGGGAGGATTCGCGGGGAGCTGTTTTTT
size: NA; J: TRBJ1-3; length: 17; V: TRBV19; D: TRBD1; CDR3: CASSPQGASMGGNTIYF; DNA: TGTGCCAGTAGCCCACAGGGGGCCTCAATGGGTGGAAACACCATATATTTT
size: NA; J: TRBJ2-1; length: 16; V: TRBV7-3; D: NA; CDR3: CASSPTSIRSYNEQFF; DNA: TGTGCCAGCAGCCCAACGAGTATTCGCTCCTACAATGAGCAGTTCTTC
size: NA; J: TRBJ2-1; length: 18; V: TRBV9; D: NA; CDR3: CASSDSLRRRDPYNEQFF; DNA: TGTGCCAGCAGCGATAGCCTTCGCCGGCGGGATCCCTACAATGAGCAGTTCTTC
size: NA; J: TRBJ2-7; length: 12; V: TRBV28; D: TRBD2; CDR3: CSTGLAGVEQYF; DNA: TGCAGCACGGGACTAGCGGGAGTCGAGCAGTACTTC
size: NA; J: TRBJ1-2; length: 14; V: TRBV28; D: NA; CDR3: CASKATGNVGGYTF; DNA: TGTGCCAGCAAGGCGACGGGGAATGTCGGGGGCTACACCTTC
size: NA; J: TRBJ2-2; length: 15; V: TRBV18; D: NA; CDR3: CASSPGATNTGELFF; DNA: TGTGCCAGCTCCCCCGGAGCTACGAACACCGGGGAGCTGTTTTTT
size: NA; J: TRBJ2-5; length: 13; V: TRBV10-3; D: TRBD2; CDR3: CAIAAGLPGTQYF; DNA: TGTGCCATTGCAGCGGGACTCCCGGGGACCCAGTACTTC
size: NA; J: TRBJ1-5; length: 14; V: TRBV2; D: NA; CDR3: CASSVAQITQPQHF; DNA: TGTGCCAGCAGTGTGGCCCAAATTACCCAGCCCCAGCATTTT
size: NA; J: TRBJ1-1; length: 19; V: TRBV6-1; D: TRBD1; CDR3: CASSERTGARTGRNTEAFF; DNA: TGTGCCAGCAGTGAGCGAACGGGGGCCAGGACAGGGAGAAACACTGAAGCTTTCTTT
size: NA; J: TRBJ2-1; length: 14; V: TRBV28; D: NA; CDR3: CASSLRESVNEQFF; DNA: TGTGCCAGCAGTTTGAGGGAGTCCGTCAATGAGCAGTTCTTC
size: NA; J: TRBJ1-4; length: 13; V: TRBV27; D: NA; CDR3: CASRMGRSEKLFF; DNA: TGTGCCAGCAGAATGGGTAGGAGCGAAAAACTGTTTTTT
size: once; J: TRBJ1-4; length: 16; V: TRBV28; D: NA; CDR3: CASSPPLGRGGEKLFF; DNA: TGTGCCAGCAGTCCCCCTCTCGGAAGGGGAGGTGAAAAACTGTTTTTT
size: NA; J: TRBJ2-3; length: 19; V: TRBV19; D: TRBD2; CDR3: CASSDKAPSLAGLTDTQYF; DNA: TGTGCCAGTAGTGACAAGGCACCTTCACTAGCGGGACTGACAGATACGCAGTATTTT
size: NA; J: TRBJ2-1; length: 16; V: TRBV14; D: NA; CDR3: CASSRLGGLSYNEQFF; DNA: TGTGCCAGCAGTCGCTTAGGAGGGCTCTCCTACAATGAGCAGTTCTTC
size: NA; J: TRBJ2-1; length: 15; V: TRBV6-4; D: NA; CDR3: CASSDSQLHGGPQFF; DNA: TGTGCCAGCAGTGACAGTCAACTGCACGGGGGGCCGCAGTTCTTC
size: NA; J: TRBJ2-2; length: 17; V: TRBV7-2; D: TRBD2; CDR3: CASSARASGRLTGELFF; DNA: TGTGCCAGCAGCGCCCGGGCTAGCGGGAGGCTCACCGGGGAGCTGTTTTTT
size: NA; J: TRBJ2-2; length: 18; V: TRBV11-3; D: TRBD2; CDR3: CASSISGGTSRLAGELFF; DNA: TGTGCCAGCAGCATTTCGGGCGGGACTAGCCGACTAGCAGGGGAGCTGTTTTTT
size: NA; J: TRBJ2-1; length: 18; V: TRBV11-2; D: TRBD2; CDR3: CASSFFGRAYIPPSEQFF; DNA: TGTGCCAGCAGCTTTTTCGGGAGGGCCTATATTCCCCCCAGTGAGCAGTTCTTC